These T cell receptor beta chains were read from a single sample in a study of blood T cell repertoires in COVID-19. This table comes from immunoSEQ multiplex PCR, and its TCRdb copy is limited to in-frame clones, with some not included. This sample has about 280,000 clones, with around nine tenths found just once. Material for sequencing was peripheral blood. The receptor set was obtained from a man in his forties with active or convalescent COVID-19. Both conserved end residues are part of each CDR3. The D gene is left open where the match is weak. Rows give clone size only sometimes, using once, few, many, or a class for an expanded clone.

clone size	V gene	D gene	J gene	CDR3 DNA	CDR3 protein
-	TRBV11-3	-	TRBJ1-3	TGTGCCAGCAGCTTAGCCCAGGGCAACCCTGGAAACACCATATATTTT	CASSLAQGNPGNTIYF
-	TRBV21-1	-	TRBJ2-2	TGTGCCAGCTTCTCGTTTCCAAGGACTAGCGGGGTCCCGGGGGAGCTGTTTTTT	CASFSFPRTSGVPGELFF
-	TRBV15	TRBD1	TRBJ1-2	TGTGCCACCAGCAGAGACAGGGGGTATGGTGGCTACACCTTC	CATSRDRGYGGYTF
-	TRBV5-1	-	TRBJ1-6	TGCGCCAGCAGCCTGTCTCAGGAACGGGGTTCACCCCTCCACTTT	CASSLSQERGSPLHF
-	TRBV9	TRBD2	TRBJ2-3	TGTGCCAGCAGCGGAGCGGGGGCGGGAGATACGCAGTATTTT	CASSGAGAGDTQYF
-	TRBV5-1	-	TRBJ2-7	TGCGCCAGCAGCTTGGAGCCGAATCAAGTCGAGCAGTACTTC	CASSLEPNQVEQYF
-	TRBV23-1	TRBD2	TRBJ2-1	TGCGCCAGCAGTCAACGACTAGCGGGGGAGCCGTACAATGAGCAGTTCTTC	CASSQRLAGEPYNEQFF
-	TRBV5-1	-	TRBJ2-1	TGCGCCAGCGGGCGAACCTACAATGAGCAGTTCTTC	CASGRTYNEQFF
-	TRBV30	TRBD1	TRBJ2-5	TGTGCCTGGAGTGGGACAGGAGGATTCCAAGAGACCCAGTACTTC	CAWSGTGGFQETQYF
-	TRBV21-1	-	TRBJ1-2	TGTGCCAGCAGCAAAACGGGGACAGGGATGGTTGGAGGCTACACCTTC	CASSKTGTGMVGGYTF
-	TRBV28	TRBD1	TRBJ2-7	TGTGCCAGCAGTTTATTGAGTGACAGGGACCACGAGCAGTACTTC	CASSLLSDRDHEQYF
-	TRBV2	TRBD1	TRBJ1-4	TGTGCCAGCAGGACAGGGGGATCTAATGAAAAACTGTTTTTT	CASRTGGSNEKLFF
-	TRBV11-3	-	TRBJ2-1	TGTGCCAGCAGCCTAGAGCGAGGGGACTCCCTCGATGAGCAGTTCTTC	CASSLERGDSLDEQFF
-	TRBV7-8	-	TRBJ1-3	TGTGCCAGCAGGGGGCATAGTGGAAACACCATATATTTT	CASRGHSGNTIYF
-	TRBV5-6	TRBD2	TRBJ2-1	TGTGCCAGCAGGGGACTAGCGGGAGATAATGAGCAGTTCTTC	CASRGLAGDNEQFF
once	TRBV7-9	-	TRBJ1-6	TGTGCCAGCAGCCCGAACGACATAGTTTATAATTCACCCCTCCACTTT	CASSPNDIVYNSPLHF
-	TRBV6-6	-	TRBJ1-2	TGTGCCAGCAGTCGATCCGACTCACAGGGAGTAGGCTACACCTTC	CASSRSDSQGVGYTF
-	TRBV6-4	TRBD2	TRBJ2-1	TGTGCCAGCAGCGGGACTAGCGGGGGAAGTGAGCAGTTCTTC	CASSGTSGGSEQFF
-	TRBV9	TRBD1	TRBJ1-6	TGTGCCAGCAGCGCACAGGGACAGGGAAACAATTCACCCCTCCACTTT	CASSAQGQGNNSPLHF
-	TRBV7-8	-	TRBJ1-5	TGTGCCAGCAGCCGATTTAATAGCAATCAGCCCCAGCATTTT	CASSRFNSNQPQHF
-	TRBV27	TRBD2	TRBJ2-5	TGTGCCAGCAGTTTATACCTCGGGAGGGCTCACCAAGAGACCCAGTACTTC	CASSLYLGRAHQETQYF
few	TRBV6-5	-	TRBJ2-7	TGTGCCAGCAGTTACGGCCAGGGGCCCGTCTACGAGCAGTACTTC	CASSYGQGPVYEQYF
-	TRBV11-2	-	TRBJ2-1	TGTGCCAGCAGCTTAGGAGGGGGCGGGAGGTACAATGAGCAGTTCTTC	CASSLGGGGRYNEQFF
-	TRBV27	TRBD1	TRBJ1-1	TGTGCCAGCAGTCCCCGTCCCGGGACAGGACGCGATGAAGCTTTCTTT	CASSPRPGTGRDEAFF
once	TRBV6-4	-	TRBJ2-7	TGTGCCAGCAGTGACTCTTCGGGGGTCTCGTTTCGTTACTTC	CASSDSSGVSFRYF
-	TRBV6-6	TRBD2	TRBJ2-7	TGTGCCAGCAAAGTTAGCGGGAGCCCCTACGGGGAGCAGTACTTC	CASKVSGSPYGEQYF
-	TRBV6-5	TRBD1	TRBJ1-5	TGTGCCAGCAGTCCAGGGGGCGCGGGTCAGCCCCAGCATTTT	CASSPGGAGQPQHF
-	TRBV15	-	TRBJ2-7	TGTGCCACCAGCAGAGATCTGTACGAGCAGTACTTC	CATSRDLYEQYF
-	TRBV18	TRBD1	TRBJ1-6	TGTGCCAGCTCACCACCGACAGGGGTGAATTCACCCCTCCACTTT	CASSPPTGVNSPLHF
-	TRBV27	TRBD1	TRBJ1-5	TGTGCCAGCAGTTGGACAGGCCCCAATCAGCCCCAGCATTTT	CASSWTGPNQPQHF
-	TRBV18	-	TRBJ1-5	TGTGCCAGCTCACCCTCCCCAGGGCAACCCAATCAGCCCCAGCATTTT	CASSPSPGQPNQPQHF
-	TRBV9	-	TRBJ1-2	TGTGCCAGCAGCGTAGGTTATCAGGGCCATGGCTACACCTTC	CASSVGYQGHGYTF
few	TRBV7-9	-	TRBJ1-2	TGTGCCAGCAGCCTGGACAGCTATGGCTACACCTTC	CASSLDSYGYTF
-	TRBV14	-	TRBJ1-2	TGTGCCAGCAGCCAAGGGCCACCGAGGCGGCCTCCTAACTATGGCTACACCTTC	CASSQGPPRRPPNYGYTF
-	TRBV3-1/TRBV3-2	-	TRBJ2-7	TGTGCCAGCAGCCCAGAAGCCGGCGGGATTCCCTACGAGCAGTACTTC	CASSPEAGGIPYEQYF
-	TRBV30	-	TRBJ2-3	TGTGCCTGGAGCCGAGGCACAAACACAGATACGCAGTATTTT	CAWSRGTNTDTQYF
-	TRBV7-6	TRBD2	TRBJ2-1	TGTGCCAGCAGCTCCATCGCGGGAGGGCCTGGGGAGCAGTTCTTC	CASSSIAGGPGEQFF
-	TRBV5-4	-	TRBJ2-7	TGTGCCAGCAGCTTGAGGGGGGGAAGCTACGAGCAGTACTTC	CASSLRGGSYEQYF
-	TRBV19	TRBD1	TRBJ1-2	TGTGCCAGTATCCCAAACCCGCCCGGGACAGGGGTCGGCTATGGCTACACCTTC	CASIPNPPGTGVGYGYTF
-	TRBV28	-	TRBJ2-6	TGTGCCAGCAGTCCGGTTCGAACTGGGGCCAACGTCCTGACTTTC	CASSPVRTGANVLTF
once	TRBV6-5	TRBD1	TRBJ1-1	TGTGCCAGCAGTTTGGGGACAGGGGTTGAAGCTTTCTTT	CASSLGTGVEAFF
once	TRBV28	-	TRBJ1-2	TGTGCCAGCAGTTACAAAGATGGCTACACCTTC	CASSYKDGYTF
-	TRBV30	TRBD1	TRBJ2-3	TGTGCCTGGACGCAGGGGGCAGCAGATACGCAGTATTTT	CAWTQGAADTQYF
-	TRBV27	TRBD2	TRBJ2-7	TGTGCCAGCTCCCATAGCGGGAGGAATGACGAGCAGTACTTC	CASSHSGRNDEQYF
-	TRBV5-1	-	TRBJ1-1	TGCGCCAGCAGCTTGGTGACAGGGAACACTGAAGCTTTCTTT	CASSLVTGNTEAFF